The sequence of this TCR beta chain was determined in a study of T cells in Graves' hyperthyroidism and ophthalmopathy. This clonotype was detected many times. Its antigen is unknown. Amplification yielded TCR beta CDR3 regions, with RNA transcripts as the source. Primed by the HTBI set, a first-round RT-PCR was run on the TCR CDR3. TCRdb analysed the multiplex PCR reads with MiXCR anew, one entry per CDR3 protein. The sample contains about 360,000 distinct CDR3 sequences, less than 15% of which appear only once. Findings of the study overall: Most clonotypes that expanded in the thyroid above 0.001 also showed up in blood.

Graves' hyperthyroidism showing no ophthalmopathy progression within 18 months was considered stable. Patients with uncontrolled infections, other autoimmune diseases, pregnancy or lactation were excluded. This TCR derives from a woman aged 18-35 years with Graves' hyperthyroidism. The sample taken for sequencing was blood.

The CDR3, as DNA: TGTGCCAGCAGCAAGACAGGAGGCGAGCCCCAGCATTTT. Translated, it gives CASSKTGGEPQHF. The chain combines TRBV11-1 with TRBJ1-5; D may be TRBD1 (6 bases). Germline V gene lookup returns CDR1 SGHAT and CDR2 FQDESV (reference sequence). The V gene lost 5 bases and the J gene lost 8 bases, with 13 bases spanning the gap. This CDR3 region has 13 residues.